A single sample is the source of the 9 T cell receptor beta chains below, sequenced in a study of blood T cells in healthy people across ages. The second PCR ran about 6 to 12 cycles with a sample-barcoded 5' primer and J-beta primers. TCRdb re-analysed the 5' RACE reads in MiXCR, keeping a single row per CDR3 protein. The table has roughly 800,000 distinct CDR3 sequences, less than 70% seen once. Input material: blood. Receptors were obtained from a man older than 75 in good health.

This clonotype showed up just a few times. The V call is TRBV7-2, the J call TRBJ1-6; maybe TRBD1 (5 bases). With 5 bases removed from V and 8 bases from J, the gap between germline ends came to 19 bases. Germline CDR1 SGHTA, CDR2 FQGNSA. The CDR3 sequence is 16 residues long. In DNA form, the CDR3 reads TGTGCCAGCAGCCCCCTAAAGGGACCCCAACATTCACCCCTCCACTTT. Amino acid sequence: CASSPLKGPQHSPLHF.

This sequence joins TRBV15 and TRBJ2-1; TRBD2 matches 8 bases. This CDR3 spans 19 amino acids. V trimming: 8 bases; J trimming: 2 bases; junction bases outside the gene matches: 20. Per the germline V gene, CDR1 is LNHNV and CDR2 is YYDKDF (reference sequence). DNA for the CDR3: TGTGCCACCCTGGGGCGACTAGCGAATTCACGGGCGACCTACAATGAGCAGTTCTTC. The encoded protein is CATLGRLANSRATYNEQFF.

The V gene is TRBV2, the J gene TRBJ2-1; 7 bases are shared with TRBD2. This CDR3 has 15 residues. V was pared by 1 base and J by 3 bases, with 3 bases of the junction left unmatched. CDR1 is SNHLY, CDR2 FYNNEI, per germline. The CDR3: CASSEEAGNYNEQFF. CDR3 DNA: TGTGCCAGCAGTGAAGAAGCGGGAAACTACAATGAGCAGTTCTTC.

The chain carries TRBV27 and TRBJ2-4; 9 bases fit TRBD1. V trimming: 3 bases; J trimming: 0 bases; junction bases outside the gene matches: 18. Germline V CDR1 and CDR2: MNHEY, SMNVEV (reference sequence). The CDR3 length is 21 residues. The CDR3 loop reads CASSFIGAGSGQGLAKNIQYF. The CDR3 nucleotides are TGTGCCAGCAGTTTTATAGGGGCCGGGTCGGGACAGGGCCTAGCCAAAAACATTCAGTACTTC.

The table lists this clonotype with a few counts. The DNA for the CDR3 is TGTGCCAGCACCTTGACAGGGGCGCCTGGGGCCAACGTCCTGACTTTC. It codes for CASTLTGAPGANVLTF. J is TRBJ2-6 and V is TRBV27, with 8 bases lining up with TRBD1. J was trimmed by 2 bases and V by 7 bases; bases with no gene match: 7. The CDR3 spans 16 residues. The germline V gene has CDR1 MNHEY and CDR2 SMNVEV (reference sequence).

The chain carries TRBV20-1 and TRBJ1-1, with 8 bases aligning to TRBD1. This CDR3 contains 12 residues. From germline, CDR1 is DFQATT and CDR2 SNEGSKA (reference sequence). The ends lost 6 bases at V and 12 bases at J; junction bases unmatched: 12. CDR3 protein: CSAAGTGLEPFF. CDR3 nucleotide sequence: TGCAGTGCGGCCGGGACAGGCCTCGAACCTTTCTTT.

The rearrangement links TRBV13 to TRBJ2-2; D may be TRBD2 (5 bases). Germline CDR1 and CDR2: PRHDT and FYEKMQ (reference sequence). The CDR3 loop spans 15 amino acids. The V and J ends lost 3 bases and 5 bases respectively, with 13 bases between them. The chain's CDR3 is CASSFEGRWTGELFF. The CDR3 DNA reads TGTGCCAGCAGCTTTGAGGGCCGTTGGACCGGGGAGCTGTTTTTT.

This sequence joins TRBV18 and TRBJ1-6; TRBD1 matches at 9 bases. V lost 3 bases and J lost 10; bases outside the gene matches: 10. The CDR3 has 16 amino acids. Per the germline V gene, CDR1 is KGHSH and CDR2 is LQKENI. For the CDR3, the DNA is TGTGCCAGCTCACCGACCCGCGGACAGGGGAACTCACCCCTCCACTTT. Protein: CASSPTRGQGNSPLHF. Full variable domain (missing parts from reference TRBV18 and TRBJ1-6): NAGVMQNPRHLVRRRGQEARLRCSPMKGHSHVYWYRQLPEEGLKFMVYLQKENIIDESGMPKERFSAEFPKEGPSILRIQQVVRGDSAAYFCASSPTRGQGNSPLHFGNGTRLTVT.

This clonotype was seen once. The junction departs from the called germline gene at one end, perhaps through a read error. The chain links TRBV24-1 to TRBJ2-3; D remains ambiguous. Germline V lookup: CDR1 KGHDR, CDR2 SFDVKD. The CDR3 consists of 16 residues. The CDR3 DNA reads TGTGCCACCAGTGATTCCGGAGTAGGATCCACAGAGACGCAGTATTTT. It codes for CATSDSGVGSTETQYF.